The 9 T cell receptor beta chains listed next were all sequenced from one sample in a study of T cell responses to AZD1222 COVID-19 vaccine. This table comes from immunoSEQ multiplex PCR, and its TCRdb copy is limited to in-frame clones, with some not included. The table includes some 83,000 clones, 89% detected once. Sequencing was performed on peripheral blood, taken 28 days after the second AZD1222 dose. These receptors were taken from an adult who received the AZD1222 COVID-19 vaccine.

This chain joins TRBV6-2 or TRBV6-3 and TRBJ1-1; no definite D call. Germline V lookup: CDR1 MNHEY, CDR2 SVGEGT. Trimming pared 6 bases from V and 3 bases from J, leaving 14 bases between. The CDR3 covers 14 residues. CDR3 loop: CASSQMEIDTEAFF. For the CDR3, the DNA is TGTGCCAGCAGCCAGATGGAGATCGACACTGAAGCTTTCTTT.

CDR3 region: CASSQDLLRVSGANVLTF. Written as DNA, the CDR3 is TGCGCCAGCAGCCAAGATCTTCTTAGGGTATCTGGGGCCAACGTCCTGACTTTC. The chain joins TRBV4-3 to TRBJ2-6; D not certain. Germline V lookup: CDR1 LGHNA, CDR2 YSLEER. This CDR3 has 18 amino acids. The V end was cut by 0 bases, the J end by 1 base, with 13 bases between.

This rearrangement joins TRBV6-5 to TRBJ1-1; D ambiguous. V was clipped by 10 bases and J by 6 bases, with 12 bases between them. CDR1 and CDR2 (germline): MNHEY, SVGAGI. The CDR3 has 11 residues. In DNA, the CDR3 is TGTGCCATTCGATTGGGTCCTGAAGCTTTCTTT. Protein product: CAIRLGPEAFF.

The V gene is TRBV7-8, the J gene TRBJ2-7, with D perhaps TRBD2 (5 bases). The V end was cut by 2 bases, the J end by 0 bases, with 14 bases between. Germline-derived CDR1 and CDR2 are SGHVS and FQNEAQ. There are 16 residues in the CDR3. The CDR3 nucleotides read TGTGCCAGCAGCTTAACCTCTTTCGGGGACTCCTACGAGCAGTACTTC. It encodes CASSLTSFGDSYEQYF.

The chain is built from TRBV2 and TRBJ1-5; D unresolved. V was shortened by 6 bases and J by 0 bases, with 12 bases between the two germline ends. Germline CDR1 SNHLY, CDR2 FYNNEI. CDR3 length equals 15 residues. The CDR3 spells CASSDRTASNQPQHF. The CDR3 region has the DNA TGTGCCAGCAGCGATAGGACGGCTAGCAATCAGCCCCAGCATTTT.

The V call is TRBV6-5, the J call TRBJ2-7; 8 bases align to TRBD2. Unmatched junction bases numbered 3, after V lost 2 bases and J lost 0 bases. Germline values: CDR1 MNHEY, CDR2 SVGAGI. CDR3 length: 15 amino acids. CDR3 DNA: TGTGCCAGCAGTTACGGGACTAGAGGCTCCTACGAGCAGTACTTC. Translation gives CASSYGTRGSYEQYF.

The rearrangement uses TRBV18 and TRBJ2-2; no clear D gene. This CDR3 is 12 amino acids long. From germline, CDR1 is KGHSH and CDR2 LQKENI. The V end lost 3 bases, the J end lost 3 bases, and 2 bases lay between the germline ends. The CDR3 DNA follows: TGTGCCAGCTCACCCGACACCGGGGAGCTGTTTTTT. This translates into CASSPDTGELFF. The variable domain in full, with the rest retrieved from reference TRBV18 and TRBJ2-2, is NAGVMQNPRHLVRRRGQEARLRCSPMKGHSHVYWYRQLPEEGLKFMVYLQKENIIDESGMPKERFSAEFPKEGPSILRIQQVVRGDSAAYFCASSPDTGELFFGEGSRLTVL.

This clone has only one observation. V is TRBV5-1 and J is TRBJ2-1; 9 nucleotides align to TRBD2. V gave up 4 bases and J gave up 7 bases; unmatched junction bases: 12. CDR3 length equals 16 residues. The V gene's germline CDR1 is SGHRS and CDR2 YFSETQ. The CDR3 loop reads CASSPSAGGPENEQFF. CDR3 sequence (DNA): TGCGCCAGCAGCCCCTCGGCGGGGGGGCCAGAAAATGAGCAGTTCTTC.

The chain recombines TRBV18 with TRBJ1-1, with a weak D call TRBD1 (6 bases). Trimming took off 3 bases at V and 4 bases at J, with 12 bases between the two ends. This CDR3 comprises 14 residues. Germline loops: CDR1 KGHSH, CDR2 LQKENI. CDR3 sequence (DNA): TGTGCCAGCTCACCGCTTCAGGGGATCACTGAAGCTTTCTTT. Protein: CASSPLQGITEAFF.